The 10 T cell receptor beta chains below all came from one sample that was sequenced in a study of PD-1 blockade in classical Hodgkin lymphoma. Data came from immunoSEQ multiplex PCR; TCRdb stores just in-frame clones and leaves some out. The data hold 19,000 or so clones, with over 75% observed a single time. Time point here: cycle 4 day 1 (C4D1), after 6 weeks of nivolumab. Patients all relapsed after autologous stem cell transplantation, and there was variation in brentuximab vedotin exposure. Material: peripheral blood mononuclear cells (PBMCs), obtained before the fourth cycle of nivolumab. The receptor source for this set is a human donor with classical Hodgkin lymphoma.

The chain uses TRBV9 and TRBJ2-3; tentative D call: TRBD2 (5 bases). The CDR3 runs to 15 residues. Germline CDR1 SGDLS, CDR2 YYNGEE. Trimming took 0 bases from V and 2 from J, leaving 10 bases between them. The CDR3 DNA reads as TGTGCCAGCAGCGTAGCGGGCGGACTCACAGATACGCAGTATTTT. It specifies CASSVAGGLTDTQYF.

This clone was counted a few times. The V gene is TRBV7-8, the J gene TRBJ2-1; D unresolved. The CDR3 is made up of 15 amino acids. CDR1 SGHVS and CDR2 FQNEAQ come from the germline V gene. Trimming removed 5 bases from V and 2 bases from J, with 13 bases in between. DNA of the CDR3: TGTGCCAGCAGCCAAAAGTCGTACACCTACAATGAGCAGTTCTTC. Translating it yields CASSQKSYTYNEQFF.

V gene TRBV19 combines with J gene TRBJ2-7, with D tentatively TRBD1 (6 bases). The V gene lost 3 bases and the J gene lost 4 bases, with 13 bases spanning the gap. The CDR3 is 14 residues long. Germline CDR1 reads LNHDA; CDR2 reads SQIVND (reference sequence). Written as DNA, the CDR3 is TGTGCCAGTAGTATCTCGGGACATTTTTACGAGCAGTACTTC. Amino acid sequence: CASSISGHFYEQYF.

The V call is TRBV9, the J call TRBJ1-1; D call uncertain. The V end was cut by 1 base, the J end by 5 bases, with 9 bases between. The germline CDR1 and CDR2 sequences are SGDLS and YYNGEE. The CDR3 covers 13 residues. The CDR3 sequence is CASSVREGTEAFF. The DNA of the CDR3 is TGTGCCAGCAGCGTACGTGAGGGAACTGAAGCTTTCTTT.

The chain uses TRBV7-9 and TRBJ2-1; D is possibly TRBD1 (5 bases). CDR3 length: 14 residues. Germline CDR1 reads SEHNR; CDR2 reads FQNEAQ (reference sequence). V lost 8 bases to trimming and J lost 5 bases, with 16 bases between them. The CDR3 loop reads CASRGQARDNEQFF. CDR3 nucleotide sequence: TGTGCCAGCCGAGGCCAGGCCAGGGACAATGAGCAGTTCTTC.

The chain carries TRBV14 and TRBJ1-2, with D maybe TRBD1 (5 bases). The CDR3 consists of 15 residues. The germline gives CDR1 SGHDN, CDR2 FVKESK. With 0 bases removed from V and 5 bases from J, the gap between germline ends came to 13 bases. DNA for the CDR3: TGTGCCAGCAGCCAAGAAGACAGCCGACGGTATGGCTACACCTTC. Its translation is CASSQEDSRRYGYTF.

The J gene is TRBJ2-1, the V gene TRBV5-1; D unresolved. Germline V gene data show CDR1 as SGHRS and CDR2 as YFSETQ. The CDR3 is 15 amino acids. V lost 0 bases and J lost 5, with 12 bases in between. CDR3 amino acids: CASSLGVGSHNEQFF. The CDR3 DNA reads as TGCGCCAGCAGCTTGGGTGTGGGTTCGCACAATGAGCAGTTCTTC.

The rearrangement links TRBV7-2 to TRBJ1-3; D is perhaps TRBD1 (6 bases). The CDR3 is 15 amino acids. CDR1 and CDR2 from the germline V gene are SGHTA and FQGNSA. V lost 1 base to trimming and J lost 4 bases, with 11 bases between them. CDR3 protein: CASSLVGGDGNTIYF. In DNA, the CDR3 is TGTGCCAGCAGCTTAGTGGGGGGCGACGGAAACACCATATATTTT.

The J gene is TRBJ1-4, the V gene TRBV6-5, with D possibly TRBD1 on 6 matching bases. This CDR3 has 14 amino acids. Germline V gives CDR1 MNHEY, CDR2 SVGAGI. The V and J ends lost 7 bases and 8 bases respectively, with 17 bases between them. The CDR3 DNA is TGTGCCAGCACCCGAGGGGGATCAGGGGAAAAACTGTTTTTT. It is translated as CASTRGGSGEKLFF.

The rearrangement uses TRBV6-1 and TRBJ2-2, with D possibly being TRBD1 (5 bases). Deletions cut 2 bases from V and 8 bases from J, with 15 bases between. This CDR3 has 15 amino acids. In germline, CDR1 is MNHNS, CDR2 SASEGT. The CDR3 sequence: CASSEWTQLGGELFF. CDR3 sequence (DNA): TGTGCCAGCAGTGAATGGACACAGTTGGGGGGGGAGCTGTTTTTT.